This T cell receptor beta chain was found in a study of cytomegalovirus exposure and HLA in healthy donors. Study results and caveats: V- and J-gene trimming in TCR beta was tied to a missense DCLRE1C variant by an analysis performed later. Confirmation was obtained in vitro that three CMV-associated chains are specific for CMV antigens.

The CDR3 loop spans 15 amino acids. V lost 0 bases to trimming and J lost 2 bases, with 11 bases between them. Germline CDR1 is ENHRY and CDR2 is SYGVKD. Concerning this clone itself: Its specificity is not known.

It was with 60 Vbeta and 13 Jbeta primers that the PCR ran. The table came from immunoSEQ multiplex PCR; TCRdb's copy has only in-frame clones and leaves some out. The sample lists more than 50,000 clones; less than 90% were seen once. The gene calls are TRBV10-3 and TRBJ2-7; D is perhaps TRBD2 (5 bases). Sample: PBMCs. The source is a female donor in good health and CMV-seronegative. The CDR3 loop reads CAISESAGLTYEQYF. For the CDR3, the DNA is TGTGCCATCAGTGAGTCGGCAGGACTGACCTACGAGCAGTACTTC.